The 30 T cell receptor beta chains below were found in one sample sequenced in a study of OX40 agonist ivuxolimab in advanced cancers. Libraries were prepared by immunoSEQ multiplex PCR; TCRdb keeps only in-frame clonotypes and omits some of them. The sample has fewer than 100,000 clones; roughly 87% are singletons. Specimen: CD4+ or CD8+ T cells sorted from blood, collected in a trial of the OX40 agonist ivuxolimab. The source is an adult with an advanced solid tumor such as melanoma, head and neck, liver or kidney cancer.

The rearrangement uses TRBV6-5 and TRBJ1-5; tentative D call: TRBD1 (6 bases). This CDR3 has 15 amino acids. The V end lost 7 bases, the J end lost 1 base, and 14 bases lay between the germline ends. Germline V CDR1 and CDR2: MNHEY, SVGAGI. As DNA, the CDR3 is TGTGCCAGCACTCGCGGAGGGGGGAGCAATCAGCCCCAGCATTTT. Its translation is CASTRGGGSNQPQHF.

The V and J genes are TRBV5-1 and TRBJ2-3; 9 bases map to TRBD2. V was clipped by 2 bases and J by 4 bases; unmatched bases: 5. This CDR3 has 15 residues. Germline lookup yields CDR1 SGHRS and CDR2 YFSETQ. The CDR3 region is CASSFGREGPDTQYF. DNA for the CDR3: TGCGCCAGCAGCTTCGGGCGGGAGGGCCCAGATACGCAGTATTTT.

V and J are TRBV21-1 and TRBJ1-2. TRBV21-1 is annotated as a pseudogene. The CDR3 has 11 residues. The CDR3 loop is CASSNRRGYTF. The CDR3 nucleotides are TGTGCCAGCAGCAACCGACGGGGCTACACCTTC.

The rearrangement uses TRBV10-3 and TRBJ1-6; unclear D gene. Per germline, CDR1 ENHRY and CDR2 SYGVKD. There are 14 residues in the CDR3. V was pared by 6 bases and J by 7 bases, with 13 bases between. The CDR3 is CAIRVSTGNSPLHF. The CDR3 coding sequence is TGTGCCATCAGAGTCTCTACGGGGAATTCACCCCTCCACTTT.

CDR3 sequence (DNA): TGTGCCAGCAGTTACGGGACAGCCACCTACGAGCAGTACTTC. Translation: CASSYGTATYEQYF. The genes are TRBV6-6 and TRBJ2-7; 7 bases map to TRBD1. Losses at the gene ends were 2 bases for V and 2 bases for J; bases not matched to a gene: 3. The germline V gene has CDR1 MNHNY and CDR2 SVGAGI (reference sequence). The CDR3 covers 14 residues.

The chain employs TRBV5-1 and TRBJ1-3; weak D call: TRBD1 (5 bases). Trimming left V 0 bases short and J 7 bases short, with 11 bases between. This CDR3 has 14 residues. Per the germline V gene, CDR1 is SGHRS and CDR2 is YFSETQ. In DNA, the CDR3 is TGCGCCAGCAGCTTGGAAGGGGTAGTCAACACCATATATTTT. It translates to CASSLEGVVNTIYF.

The V gene is TRBV30, the J gene TRBJ2-5; a possible D gene is TRBD2 (7 bases). V lost 4 bases and J 0 bases, leaving 15 bases between the germline ends. The CDR3 is 15 residues long. Germline assignment: CDR1 GTSNPN and CDR2 SVGIG (reference sequence). CDR3 amino acids: CAWTLGGRYQETQYF. CDR3 coding DNA: TGTGCCTGGACCCTGGGGGGGCGGTACCAAGAGACCCAGTACTTC.

The chain employs TRBV6-5 and TRBJ2-5; D call uncertain. The V end was cut by 0 bases, the J end by 3 bases, with 5 bases between. Germline CDR1 is MNHEY and CDR2 is SVGAGI. The CDR3 runs 13 residues. DNA for the CDR3: TGTGCCAGCAGTTACTCGTATGAAGAGACCCAGTACTTC. Protein: CASSYSYEETQYF.

V gene TRBV19 combines with J gene TRBJ1-5; 11 bases line up with TRBD1. V dropped 9 bases and J dropped 7; count of bases not matched to a gene: 11. Per germline, CDR1 LNHDA and CDR2 SQIVND (reference sequence). CDR3 length: 15 residues. CDR3 protein: CASKPGTGGGQPQHF. The CDR3 DNA reads as TGTGCCAGCAAGCCCGGGACAGGGGGAGGACAGCCCCAGCATTTT.

The V gene is TRBV2, the J gene TRBJ1-6; unclear D gene. The CDR3 contains 13 residues. V was shortened by 8 bases and J by 5 bases, with 10 bases between the two germline ends. Germline assignment: CDR1 SNHLY and CDR2 FYNNEI. This CDR3 is CASVREHNSPLHF. The DNA for the CDR3 is TGTGCCAGCGTTAGGGAACATAATTCACCCCTCCACTTT. Variable domain in full (rest from reference TRBV2 and TRBJ1-6): EPEVTQTPSHQVTQMGQEVILRCVPISNHLYFYWYRQILGQKVEFLVSFYNNEISEKSEIFDDQFSVERPDGSNFTLKIRSTKLEDSAMYFCASVREHNSPLHFGNGTRLTVT.

V gene TRBV19 combines with J gene TRBJ2-4, with 8 bases fitting TRBD1. Germline assignment: CDR1 LNHDA and CDR2 SQIVND (reference sequence). V lost 1 base to trimming and J lost 15 bases; unmatched junction nucleotides: 11. CDR3 length equals 14 residues. For the CDR3, the DNA is TGTGCCAGTAGTATAGCCCCCGCCACAGGGGGGAGGTACTTC. Its protein is CASSIAPATGGRYF.

V gene TRBV2 combines with J gene TRBJ1-3; no reliable D call. Trimming cost V 2 bases and J 0 bases, with 5 bases left between them. CDR1 and CDR2 (germline): SNHLY, FYNNEI. This CDR3 has 14 amino acids. CDR3 nucleotides: TGTGCCAGCAGTGAAACCGTCTCTGGAAACACCATATATTTT. Amino acid sequence: CASSETVSGNTIYF.

V usage is TRBV5-1 and J usage is TRBJ1-5, with 7 bases matching TRBD1. The ends lost 4 bases at V and 3 bases at J; junction bases unmatched: 13. This CDR3 has 17 residues. CDR1 is SGHRS and CDR2 is YFSETQ in the germline V gene. CDR3 in amino acids: CASSAEPQGPNNQPQHF. CDR3 DNA: TGCGCCAGCAGCGCCGAACCACAGGGGCCCAACAATCAGCCCCAGCATTTT. The whole variable domain, remainder taken from reference TRBV5-1 and TRBJ1-5, is KAGVTQTPRYLIKTRGQQVTLSCSPISGHRSVSWYQQTPGQGLQFLFEYFSETQRNKGNFPGRFSGRQFSNSRSEMNVSTLELGDSALYLCASSAEPQGPNNQPQHFGDGTRLSIL.

J is TRBJ1-5 and V is TRBV6-5, with D possibly being TRBD1 (5 bases). Germline CDR1 MNHEY, CDR2 SVGAGI. V dropped 0 bases and J dropped 11 bases, with 14 bases sitting between them. This CDR3 contains 14 residues. Written as DNA, the CDR3 is TGTGCCAGCAGTTACTCGACCTTTGCGGGGGCCCAGCATTTT. This sequence encodes CASSYSTFAGAQHF.

V gene TRBV11-2 combines with J gene TRBJ1-2; D uncertain. This CDR3 is 14 amino acids long. CDR1 and CDR2 (germline): SGHAT, FQNNGV. Trimming removed 5 bases at V and 8 bases at J, with 18 bases between. The CDR3 bases are TGTGCCAGCAGCCCCCCTCGGGAGACGATGGGCTACACCTTC. Its protein product is CASSPPRETMGYTF.

This chain connects TRBV6-5 to TRBJ1-6, with D perhaps TRBD1 (5 bases). This CDR3 is 15 amino acids long. V shed 6 bases and J shed 14 bases, with 23 bases lying between them. Germline CDR1 MNHEY, CDR2 SVGAGI. Written as DNA, the CDR3 is TGTGCCAGCAGATCATCCGGGACGGGTCGGATGGCCCTCCACTTT. It yields the protein CASRSSGTGRMALHF.

This clone was seen only once. V gene TRBV2 combines with J gene TRBJ1-1; 8 bases are shared with TRBD1. Trimming at V came to 5 bases and at J to 6 bases, leaving 11 bases not matched to a gene. Germline CDR1 reads SNHLY; CDR2 reads FYNNEI. The CDR3 sequence is 15 residues long. The CDR3 loop reads CASSLDREVVAEAFF. The DNA for the CDR3 is TGTGCCAGCAGTTTGGACAGGGAGGTTGTCGCTGAAGCTTTCTTT.

The rearrangement joins TRBV11-1 to TRBJ2-1; D is ambiguous. The CDR3 is 12 residues long. Between the trimmed V and J ends, which lost 3 bases and 3 bases, there was a span of 3 bases. Germline V gives CDR1 SGHAT, CDR2 FQDESV (reference sequence). This CDR3 reads CASSFYYNEQFF. The CDR3, as DNA: TGTGCCAGCAGCTTTTACTACAATGAGCAGTTCTTC.

This chain links TRBV19 with TRBJ1-1; 9 nucleotides line up with TRBD1. Unmatched junction bases numbered 8, after V lost 3 bases and J lost 6 bases. This CDR3 region has 15 residues. CDR1 and CDR2 from the germline V gene are LNHDA and SQIVND (reference sequence). CDR3 DNA sequence: TGTGCCAGTAGTATTACCGGGACAGGGTCTTCTGAAGCTTTCTTT. It encodes CASSITGTGSSEAFF.

The genes are TRBV11-2 and TRBJ2-1; 7 positions match TRBD2. J was trimmed by 4 bases and V by 6 bases; bases with no gene match: 6. The CDR3 has 14 residues. CDR1 is SGHAT, CDR2 FQNNGV, per germline. CDR3 loop: CASSLAGGYNEQFF. The CDR3 nucleotides read TGTGCCAGCAGTCTAGCCGGGGGGTACAATGAGCAGTTCTTC.

The V call is TRBV28, the J call TRBJ2-1, with TRBD2 matching over 7 bases. This CDR3 spans 13 amino acids. CDR1 and CDR2 (germline): MDHEN, SYDVKM. V was pared by 6 bases and J by 11 bases, with 10 bases of the junction left unmatched. The CDR3 loop is CASSWGGVPQQFF. Here the CDR3 DNA reads TGTGCCAGCAGCTGGGGGGGGGTTCCCCAGCAGTTCTTC.

A remark on this clone: Other nucleotide sequences in the sample specify the same CDR3. V usage is TRBV9 and J usage is TRBJ2-5; D is unclear. V lost 0 bases and J lost 0, with 9 bases in between. CDR1 and CDR2 from the germline V gene are SGDLS and YYNGEE. The CDR3 totals 15 residues. Here the CDR3 reads CASSVASAYQETQYF. The CDR3 nucleotides are TGTGCCAGCAGCGTAGCCTCAGCGTACCAAGAGACCCAGTACTTC.

The chain links TRBV28 to TRBJ2-1, with TRBD2 identical over 10 bases. V lost 4 bases and J lost 4; bases outside the gene matches: 4. The V gene's germline CDR1 is MDHEN and CDR2 SYDVKM. The CDR3 spans 15 residues. The CDR3: CASSYTSGTYNEQFF. The CDR3 nucleotides read TGTGCCAGCAGTTACACTAGCGGGACTTACAATGAGCAGTTCTTC.

V usage is TRBV28 and J usage is TRBJ1-1, with 7 bases fitting TRBD1. CDR1 is MDHEN, CDR2 SYDVKM, per germline. Losses at the gene ends were 4 bases for V and 8 bases for J; bases not matched to a gene: 13. The CDR3 is made up of 15 amino acids. The CDR3 coding sequence is TGTGCCAGCAGTTCCCCATCGACAGGGCAGGCAGAAGCTTTCTTT. It specifies CASSSPSTGQAEAFF.

The rearrangement joins TRBV1 to TRBJ1-2; TRBD1, as called in the table, went unchecked against the DNA. TRBV1 is deemed a pseudogene. CDR3 length: 16 amino acids. Here the CDR3 DNA reads TGCACCAGCAGCCAAGATCCCCTCGTCAGGAACTATGGCTACACCTTC. This sequence encodes CTSSQDPLVRNYGYTF.

J is TRBJ2-2 and V is TRBV28; the D gene is possibly TRBD1 (5 bases). Germline V gene lookup returns CDR1 MDHEN and CDR2 SYDVKM. The CDR3 runs 18 residues. Trimming removed 3 bases from V and 4 bases from J, with 21 bases in between. DNA of the CDR3: TGTGCCAGCAGTTTTCCTACCCTCGACAGTGGGTTCACCGGGGAGCTGTTTTTT. Its translation is CASSFPTLDSGFTGELFF.

J is TRBJ1-1 and V is TRBV6-5; 8 nucleotides align to TRBD1. The CDR3 extends over 13 amino acids. Germline-derived CDR1 and CDR2 are MNHEY and SVGAGI. The trim removed 5 bases at V and 11 bases at J, leaving 10 bases unmatched. The CDR3 protein is CASSPRQGYVAFF. DNA of the CDR3: TGTGCCAGCAGTCCTCGACAGGGGTACGTGGCTTTCTTT.

This chain connects TRBV29-1 to TRBJ1-1; D possibly corresponds to TRBD1 (6 bases). Deletions cut 3 bases from V and 1 base from J, with 12 bases between. This CDR3 region has 14 residues. CDR1 SQVTM and CDR2 ANQGSEA come from the germline V gene. The CDR3 here is CSVDGARGNTEAFF. The CDR3 DNA sequence: TGCAGCGTTGATGGCGCCAGGGGGAACACTGAAGCTTTCTTT.

This rearrangement joins TRBV9 to TRBJ2-3; 10 bases are a match to TRBD2. The germline CDR1 and CDR2 sequences are SGDLS and YYNGEE. Trimming cost V 0 bases and J 3 bases; bases outside gene matches: 4. The CDR3 is 16 residues long. CDR3 sequence (DNA): TGTGCCAGCAGCGTAGGGCTAGCGGGAGTGACAGATACGCAGTATTTT. Encoded protein: CASSVGLAGVTDTQYF.

The chain uses TRBV18 and TRBJ2-2; D is unresolved. CDR3 length: 13 residues. V was cut by 2 bases and J by 0 bases, with 1 base left in between. Germline V lookup: CDR1 KGHSH, CDR2 LQKENI. The chain's CDR3 is CASSPSNTGELFF. CDR3 DNA sequence: TGTGCCAGCTCACCATCGAACACCGGGGAGCTGTTTTTT.